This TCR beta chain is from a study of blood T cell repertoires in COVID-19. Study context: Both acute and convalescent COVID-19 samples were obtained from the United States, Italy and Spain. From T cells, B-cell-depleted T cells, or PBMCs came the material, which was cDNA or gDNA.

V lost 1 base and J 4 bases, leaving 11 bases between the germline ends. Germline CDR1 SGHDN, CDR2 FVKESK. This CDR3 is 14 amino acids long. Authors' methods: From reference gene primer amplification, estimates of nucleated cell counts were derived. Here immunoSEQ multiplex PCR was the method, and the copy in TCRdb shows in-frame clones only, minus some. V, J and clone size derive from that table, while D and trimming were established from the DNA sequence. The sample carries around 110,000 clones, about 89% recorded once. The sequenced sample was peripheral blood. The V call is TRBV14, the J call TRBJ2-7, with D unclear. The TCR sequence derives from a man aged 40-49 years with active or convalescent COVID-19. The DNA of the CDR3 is TGTGCCAGCAGCCAAGGGTCGGCAGGTTACGAGCAGTACTTC. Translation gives CASSQGSAGYEQYF.